This TCR beta chain was identified in a study of T cell responses to AZD1222 COVID-19 vaccine. Study-wide points: Targeting of unmutated variant regions was reportedly seen in nearly half of spike-specific TCRs. Most donors were white British, females outnumbered males, and clonal diversity was possibly underestimated. CD4 TCRs linked to vaccination spanned spike, dominating at 160-218 and 743-854.

This clone was counted a few times. No antigen is known for it. The method was immunoSEQ multiplex PCR; TCRdb's version includes in-frame clones alone and lacks a portion of them. There are about 120,000 clones in the sample; roughly 90% occur only once, and roughly 7.4% lies in the top ten. V lost 0 bases, J lost 8 bases, and 14 bases lay in between. The germline CDR1 and CDR2 sequences are SGDLS and YYNGEE. This CDR3 region has 14 residues. This sample comprised peripheral blood, obtained on day 0 of AZD1222 vaccination. This sequence joins TRBV9 and TRBJ2-5; D is unresolved. The clonotype was recovered from an adult in good health. As DNA, the CDR3 is TGTGCCAGCAGCGTAGGACTTGCCCGCGGCACCCAGTACTTC. Translating it yields CASSVGLARGTQYF. Filled out from reference TRBV9 and TRBJ2-5, the complete variable domain reads DSGVTQTPKHLITATGQRVTLRCSPRSGDLSVYWYQQSLDQGLQFLIQYYNGEERAKGNILERFSAQQFPDLHSELNLSSLELGDSALYFCASSVGLARGTQYFGPGTRLLVL.